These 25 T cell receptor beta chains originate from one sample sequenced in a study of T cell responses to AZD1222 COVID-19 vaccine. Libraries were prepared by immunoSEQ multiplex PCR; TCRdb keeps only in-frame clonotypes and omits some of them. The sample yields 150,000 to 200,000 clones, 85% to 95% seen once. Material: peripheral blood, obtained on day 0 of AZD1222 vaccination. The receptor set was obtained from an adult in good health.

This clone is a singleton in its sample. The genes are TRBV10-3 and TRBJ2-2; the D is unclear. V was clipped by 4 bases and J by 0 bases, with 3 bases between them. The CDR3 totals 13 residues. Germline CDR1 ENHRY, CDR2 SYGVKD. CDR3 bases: TGTGCCATCAGTGCCGCGAACACCGGGGAGCTGTTTTTT. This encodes CAISAANTGELFF.

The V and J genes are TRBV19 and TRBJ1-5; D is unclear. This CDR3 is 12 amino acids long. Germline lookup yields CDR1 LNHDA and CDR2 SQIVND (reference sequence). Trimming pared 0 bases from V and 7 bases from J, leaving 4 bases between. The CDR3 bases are TGTGCCAGTAGTATAGAAAGGCAGCCCCAGCATTTT. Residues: CASSIERQPQHF.

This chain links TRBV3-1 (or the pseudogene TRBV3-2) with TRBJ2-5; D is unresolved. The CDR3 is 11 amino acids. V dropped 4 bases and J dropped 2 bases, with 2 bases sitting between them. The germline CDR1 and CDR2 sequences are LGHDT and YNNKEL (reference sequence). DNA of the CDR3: TGTGCCAGCAGCCCTCAAGAGACCCAGTACTTC. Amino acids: CASSPQETQYF.

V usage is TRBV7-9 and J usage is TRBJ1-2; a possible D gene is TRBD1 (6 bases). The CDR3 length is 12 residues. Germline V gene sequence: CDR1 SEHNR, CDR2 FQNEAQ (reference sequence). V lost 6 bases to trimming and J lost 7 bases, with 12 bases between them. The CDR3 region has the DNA TGTGCCAGCAGTACAGGGTTTTCTGGCTACACCTTC. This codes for CASSTGFSGYTF.

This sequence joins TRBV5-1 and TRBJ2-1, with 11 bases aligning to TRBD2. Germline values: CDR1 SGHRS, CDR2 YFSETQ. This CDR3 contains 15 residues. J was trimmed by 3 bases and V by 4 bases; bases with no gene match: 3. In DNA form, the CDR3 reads TGCGCCAGCAGCCCGGGACTAGCGGACTACAATGAGCAGTTCTTC. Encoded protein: CASSPGLADYNEQFF.

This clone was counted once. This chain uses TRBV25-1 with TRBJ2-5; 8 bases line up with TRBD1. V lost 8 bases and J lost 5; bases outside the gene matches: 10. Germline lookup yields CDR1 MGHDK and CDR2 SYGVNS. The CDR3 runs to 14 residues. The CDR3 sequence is CASGIQGAQETQYF. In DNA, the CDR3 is TGTGCCAGCGGAATCCAGGGGGCCCAGGAGACCCAGTACTTC.

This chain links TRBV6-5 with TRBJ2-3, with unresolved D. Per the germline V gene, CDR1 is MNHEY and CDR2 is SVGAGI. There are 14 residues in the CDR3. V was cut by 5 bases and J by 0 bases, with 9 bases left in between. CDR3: CASSNLDSTDTQYF. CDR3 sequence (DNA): TGTGCCAGCAGTAACCTCGACAGCACAGATACGCAGTATTTT.

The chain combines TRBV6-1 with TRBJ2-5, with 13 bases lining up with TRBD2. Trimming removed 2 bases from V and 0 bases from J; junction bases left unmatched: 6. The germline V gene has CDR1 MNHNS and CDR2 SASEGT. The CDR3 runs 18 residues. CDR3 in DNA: TGTGCCAGCAGTGAACAACTAGCGGGGGGGCCGTACCAAGAGACCCAGTACTTC. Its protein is CASSEQLAGGPYQETQYF.

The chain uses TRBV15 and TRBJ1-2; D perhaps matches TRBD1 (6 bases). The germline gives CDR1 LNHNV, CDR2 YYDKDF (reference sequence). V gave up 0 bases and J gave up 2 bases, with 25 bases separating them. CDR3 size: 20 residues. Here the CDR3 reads CATSREKAGLEPGHNYGYTF. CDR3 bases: TGTGCCACCAGCAGAGAAAAAGCAGGGTTAGAGCCGGGACACAACTATGGCTACACCTTC.

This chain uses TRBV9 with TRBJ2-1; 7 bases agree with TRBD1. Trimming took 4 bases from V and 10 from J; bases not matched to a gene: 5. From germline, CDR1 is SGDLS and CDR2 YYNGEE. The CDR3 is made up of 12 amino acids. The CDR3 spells CASSLSRGEQFF. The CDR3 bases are TGTGCCAGCAGCCTTAGCAGGGGGGAGCAGTTCTTC.

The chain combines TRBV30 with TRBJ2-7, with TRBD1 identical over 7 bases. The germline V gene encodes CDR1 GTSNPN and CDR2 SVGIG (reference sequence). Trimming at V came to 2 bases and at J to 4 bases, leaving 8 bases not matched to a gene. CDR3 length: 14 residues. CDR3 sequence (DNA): TGTGCCTGGAGTCTTTCGGGACAGCTATACGAGCAGTACTTC. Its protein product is CAWSLSGQLYEQYF. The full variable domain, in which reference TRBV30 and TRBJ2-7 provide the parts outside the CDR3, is SQTIHQWPATLVQPVGSPLSLECTVEGTSNPNLYWYRQAAGRGLQLLFYSVGIGQISSEVPQNLSASRPQDRQFILSSKKLLLSDSGFYLCAWSLSGQLYEQYFGPGTRLTVT.

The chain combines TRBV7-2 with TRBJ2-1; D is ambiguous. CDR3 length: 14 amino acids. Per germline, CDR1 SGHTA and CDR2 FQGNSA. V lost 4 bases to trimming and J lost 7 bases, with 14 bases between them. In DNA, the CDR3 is TGTGCCAGCAGCTCATGGGGTAACGTGAATGAGCAGTTCTTC. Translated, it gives CASSSWGNVNEQFF.

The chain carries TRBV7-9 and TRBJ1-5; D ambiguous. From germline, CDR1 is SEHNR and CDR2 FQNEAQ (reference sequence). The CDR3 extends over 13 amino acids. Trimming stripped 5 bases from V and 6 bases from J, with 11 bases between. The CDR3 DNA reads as TGTGCCAGCAGCGCAACCGGGCTTCAGCCCCAGCATTTT. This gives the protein CASSATGLQPQHF.

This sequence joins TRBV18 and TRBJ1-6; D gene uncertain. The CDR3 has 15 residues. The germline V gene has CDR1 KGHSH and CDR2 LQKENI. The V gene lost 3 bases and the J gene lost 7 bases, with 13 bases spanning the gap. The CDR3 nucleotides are TGTGCCAGCTCACCGACACTGGCGATGAATTCACCCCTCCACTTT. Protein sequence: CASSPTLAMNSPLHF.

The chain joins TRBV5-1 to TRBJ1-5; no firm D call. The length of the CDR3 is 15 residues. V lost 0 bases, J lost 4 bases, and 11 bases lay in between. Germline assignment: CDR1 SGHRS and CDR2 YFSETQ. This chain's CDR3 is CASSLAGSHNQPQHF. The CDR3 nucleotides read TGCGCCAGCAGCTTGGCCGGCAGTCATAATCAGCCCCAGCATTTT.

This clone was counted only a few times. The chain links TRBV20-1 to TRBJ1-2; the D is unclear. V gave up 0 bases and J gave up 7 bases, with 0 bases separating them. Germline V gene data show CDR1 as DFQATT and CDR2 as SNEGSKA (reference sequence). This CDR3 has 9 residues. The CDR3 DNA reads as TGCAGTGCTAGAGATGGCTACACCTTC. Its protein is CSARDGYTF.

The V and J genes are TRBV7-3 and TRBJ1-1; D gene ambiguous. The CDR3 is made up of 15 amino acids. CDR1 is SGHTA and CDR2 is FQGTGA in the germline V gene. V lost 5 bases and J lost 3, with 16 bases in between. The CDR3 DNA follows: TGTGCCAGCAGCCCCGACCCAGATGGTCACACTGAAGCTTTCTTT. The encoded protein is CASSPDPDGHTEAFF.

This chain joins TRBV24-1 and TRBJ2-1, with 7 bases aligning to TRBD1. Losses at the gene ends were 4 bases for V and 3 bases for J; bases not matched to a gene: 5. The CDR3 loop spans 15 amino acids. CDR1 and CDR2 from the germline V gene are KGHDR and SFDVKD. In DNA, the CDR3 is TGTGCCACCAGTGACGACAGGGATCACTACAATGAGCAGTTCTTC. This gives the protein CATSDDRDHYNEQFF.

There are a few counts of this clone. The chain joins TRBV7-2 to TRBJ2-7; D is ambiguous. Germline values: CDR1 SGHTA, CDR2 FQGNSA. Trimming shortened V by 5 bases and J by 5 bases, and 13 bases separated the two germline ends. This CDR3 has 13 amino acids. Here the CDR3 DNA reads TGTGCCAGCAGCCTTGGGAACAGCCACGAGCAGTACTTC. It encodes CASSLGNSHEQYF.

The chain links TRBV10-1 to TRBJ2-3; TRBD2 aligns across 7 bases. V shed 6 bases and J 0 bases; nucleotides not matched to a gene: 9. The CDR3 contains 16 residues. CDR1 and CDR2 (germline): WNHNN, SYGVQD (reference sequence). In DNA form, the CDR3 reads TGCGCCAGCAGCGACCAGCGGGGACCCAGCACAGATACGCAGTATTTT. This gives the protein CASSDQRGPSTDTQYF.

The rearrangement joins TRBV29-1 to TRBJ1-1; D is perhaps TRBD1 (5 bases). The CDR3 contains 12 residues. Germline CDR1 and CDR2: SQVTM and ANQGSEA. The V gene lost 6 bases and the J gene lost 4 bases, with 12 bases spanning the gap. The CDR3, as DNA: TGCAGCGTAGGGCGGGGGGGCACTGAAGCTTTCTTT. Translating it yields CSVGRGGTEAFF. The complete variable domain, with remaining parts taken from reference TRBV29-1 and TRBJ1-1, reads SAVISQKPSRDICQRGTSLTIQCQVDSQVTMMFWYRQQPGQSLTLIATANQGSEATYESGFVIDKFPISRPNLTFSTLTVSNMSPEDSSIYLCSVGRGGTEAFFGQGTRLTVV.

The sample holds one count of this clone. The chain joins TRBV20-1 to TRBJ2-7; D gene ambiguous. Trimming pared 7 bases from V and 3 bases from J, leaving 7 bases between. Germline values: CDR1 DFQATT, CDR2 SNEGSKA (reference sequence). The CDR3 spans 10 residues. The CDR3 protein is CSVKGYEQYF. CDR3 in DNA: TGCAGTGTAAAGGGCTACGAGCAGTACTTC.

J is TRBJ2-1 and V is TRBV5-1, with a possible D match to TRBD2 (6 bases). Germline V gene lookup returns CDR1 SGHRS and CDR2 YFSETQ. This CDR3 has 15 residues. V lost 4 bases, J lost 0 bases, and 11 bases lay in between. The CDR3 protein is CASSIAAGSYNEQFF. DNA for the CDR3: TGCGCCAGCAGCATAGCGGCCGGCTCCTACAATGAGCAGTTCTTC.

CDR3 protein: CASSQVAWGTGGTEAFF. CDR3 coding DNA: TGTGCCAGCAGCCAGGTGGCCTGGGGGACAGGGGGCACTGAAGCTTTCTTT. The chain carries TRBV4-2 and TRBJ1-1, with TRBD1 matching 11 bases. CDR1 LGHNA and CDR2 YNFKEQ come from the germline V gene. This CDR3 spans 17 amino acids. V shed 3 bases and J 4 bases; nucleotides not matched to a gene: 10.

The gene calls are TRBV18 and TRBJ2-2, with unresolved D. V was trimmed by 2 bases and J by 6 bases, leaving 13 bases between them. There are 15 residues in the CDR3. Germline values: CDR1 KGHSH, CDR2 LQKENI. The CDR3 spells CASSPEQLHAGELFF. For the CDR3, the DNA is TGTGCCAGCTCACCAGAGCAGCTCCACGCCGGGGAGCTGTTTTTT. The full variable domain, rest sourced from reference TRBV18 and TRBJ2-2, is NAGVMQNPRHLVRRRGQEARLRCSPMKGHSHVYWYRQLPEEGLKFMVYLQKENIIDESGMPKERFSAEFPKEGPSILRIQQVVRGDSAAYFCASSPEQLHAGELFFGEGSRLTVL.